What follows is one T cell receptor (beta chain) and its context. The data belong to a study of blood T cell repertoires in COVID-19. On the study more broadly: Samples taken during acute and convalescent COVID-19 were collected in the United States, Italy and Spain.

Germline values: CDR1 LNHDA, CDR2 SQIVND (reference sequence). The CDR3 is 16 residues long. V gave up 5 bases and J gave up 1 base, with 16 bases separating them. The study recruited people aged about 18 to 90 years across approximately 23 US areas. Researchers sorted participants into cohorts using their self-reported clinical history. Under the authors' procedure: Reference gene primer amplification yielded estimated nucleated cell counts. Assay used: immunoSEQ multiplex PCR; TCRdb lists only in-frame clones, some missing. The DNA gave D and trimming, while V, J and clone size come from that table. The sample has roughly 250,000 clones, approximately 86% seen once; the top ten hold around 3.3%.

The V and J genes are TRBV19 and TRBJ2-3; no reliable D call. The origin of this receptor is a woman in her forties with acute COVID-19. The sample consisted of PBMCs or T cells enriched from blood (not recorded which). The chain's CDR3 is CASSFRLAEGTDTQYF. CDR3 bases: TGTGCCAGTAGTTTTAGACTGGCCGAGGGCACAGATACGCAGTATTTT.